Following are 5 T cell receptor beta chains from one sample sequenced in a study of blood T cells in healthy people across ages. The second PCR ran roughly 6 to 11 cycles with a sample-barcoded 5' primer and J-beta primers. In TCRdb, the 5' RACE reads were re-called with MiXCR into one record per CDR3 protein. This sample has under 1,000,000 distinct CDR3 sequences; about 47% occur once, and the top ten carry 15% to 20%. The sequenced sample was blood. These TCRs come from an older man in good health.

The rearrangement uses TRBV11-2 and TRBJ2-5; D possibly uses TRBD1 or TRBD2 (5 bases each). Germline lookup yields CDR1 SGHAT and CDR2 FQNNGV. V gave up 4 bases and J gave up 5 bases, with 20 bases separating them. The CDR3 covers 16 residues. CDR3 bases: TGTGCCAGCAGCTCCTGGGGCGGTGGAGGTGAGGAGACCCAGTACTTC. Translation: CASSSWGGGGEETQYF.

This clonotype was recorded a few times. The genes are TRBV21-1 and TRBJ1-5; TRBD1, the table's D call, was not compared with the DNA. TRBV21-1 is classified as a pseudogene. The CDR3 consists of 18 residues. CDR3 bases: TGTGCCAGCAGCAAAGCCACCATCGGGGGAATCAGCAATCGTCCCCAGCATTTT. Translating gives CASSKATIGGISNRPQHF.

This clonotype was found many times. The J gene is TRBJ2-5, the V gene TRBV4-2; 10 bases are a match to TRBD1. Trimming cost V 3 bases and J 3 bases; bases outside gene matches: 1. This CDR3 contains 14 residues. CDR1 is LGHNA, CDR2 YNFKEQ, per germline. The CDR3 bases are TGTGCCAGCAGCCAGACAGGGGGCAAAGAGACCCAGTACTTC. Translated, it gives CASSQTGGKETQYF.

This clonotype was seen a few times. V and J are TRBV6-2 or TRBV6-3 and TRBJ1-2; D not resolved. The CDR3 has 12 amino acids. V was trimmed by 2 bases and J by 2 bases, leaving 3 bases between them. CDR1 and CDR2 from the germline V gene are MNHEY and SVGEGT. The CDR3 DNA follows: TGTGCCAGCAGTTACCAAAACTATGGCTACACCTTC. Amino acids: CASSYQNYGYTF.

CDR3 DNA sequence: TGTGCCAGCACCCTAGCGGGAGGGGGGTACAATGAGCAGTACTTC. This sequence encodes CASTLAGGGYNEQYF. V is TRBV6-6 and J is TRBJ2-1; 12 bases are shared with TRBD2. The end of the DNA fits TRBJ2-7 better, so the J call may be wrong. The CDR3 contains 15 residues. The V gene's germline CDR1 is MNHNY and CDR2 SVGAGI (reference sequence).